The 9 T cell receptor beta chains in this list originate from one sample, sequenced in a study of T cell repertoires in cytomegalovirus infection. TCRdb redid the calling of the reads with MiXCR, one entry per CDR3 protein. The sample carries a few hundred thousand distinct CDR3 sequences, 9.5% recorded once. Sequences were obtained from PBMCs. The source is a human donor in good health (CMV status not recorded). Some clones in this sample may be carry-over from other donors' samples.

This clonotype was counted many times. The chain carries TRBV5-4 and TRBJ2-3, with D maybe TRBD2 (6 bases). CDR1 and CDR2 (germline): SGHNT, YYREEE (reference sequence). V was trimmed by 4 bases and J by 3 bases, leaving 15 bases between them. The CDR3 sequence is 15 residues long. The CDR3 sequence: CASSDGGPHTDTQYF. The CDR3 DNA follows: TGTGCCAGCAGCGACGGGGGTCCTCATACAGATACGCAGTATTTT.

In this sample, this clonotype turned up many times. The CDR3 DNA sequence: TGTGCCAGCAGCTTGAGCGGGACAGGGAGGGAGACCCAGTACTTC. It translates to CASSLSGTGRETQYF. The chain joins TRBV5-6 to TRBJ2-5, with TRBD1 identical over 9 bases. Germline CDR1 is SGHDT and CDR2 is YYEEEE. This CDR3 has 15 residues. V was clipped by 1 base and J by 5 bases; unmatched bases: 6. The full variable domain, rest sourced from reference TRBV5-6 and TRBJ2-5, is DAGVTQSPTHLIKTRGQQVTLRCSPKSGHDTVSWYQQALGQGPQFIFQYYEEEERQRGNFPDRFSGHQFPNYSSELNVNALLLGDSALYLCASSLSGTGRETQYFGPGTRLLVL.

V gene TRBV19 combines with J gene TRBJ1-5, with D possibly being TRBD1 (6 bases). CDR1 and CDR2 (germline): LNHDA, SQIVND (reference sequence). The CDR3 runs 16 residues. Deletions cut 5 bases from V and 6 bases from J, with 20 bases between. CDR3 region: CASSGTRDNRAQPQHF. The CDR3 nucleotides are TGTGCCAGTAGTGGGACCCGGGACAACAGGGCTCAGCCCCAGCATTTT.

At least ten counts were recorded for this clonotype. This chain uses TRBV7-2 with TRBJ1-1, with D possibly being TRBD1 (5 bases). This CDR3 is built from 16 residues. Trimming took 0 bases from V and 5 from J, leaving 16 bases between them. Germline V lookup: CDR1 SGHTA, CDR2 FQGNSA. The CDR3 protein is CASSLALTGGLTEAFF. CDR3 nucleotide sequence: TGTGCCAGCAGCTTAGCCCTTACCGGGGGTCTGACTGAAGCTTTCTTT.

This clonotype has ten or more counts. The V and J genes are TRBV7-2 and TRBJ2-1, with D possibly TRBD1 on 5 matching bases. Trimming took off 0 bases at V and 1 base at J, with 10 bases between the two ends. The CDR3 consists of 16 residues. CDR1 is SGHTA, CDR2 FQGNSA, per germline. The CDR3 DNA sequence: TGTGCCAGCAGCTTAGCCCAGGGCGCGTCCTACAATGAGCAGTTCTTC. Translating it yields CASSLAQGASYNEQFF.

This clonotype was picked up a small number of times. V is TRBV7-3 and J is TRBJ2-1; either TRBD1 or TRBD2 may supply D (7 bases each). Germline lookup yields CDR1 SGHTA and CDR2 FQGTGA. The CDR3 length is 15 residues. Trimming took 2 bases from V and 7 from J, leaving 15 bases between them. DNA for the CDR3: TGTGCCAGCAGCTTAGAGGGAGGGGGCGCGAATGAGCAGTTCTTC. This sequence encodes CASSLEGGGANEQFF.

Ten or more counts support this clonotype. The chain uses TRBV7-2 and TRBJ1-1, with 9 bases aligning to TRBD1. Trimming cost V 3 bases and J 0 bases; bases outside gene matches: 8. This CDR3 comprises 17 residues. CDR1 and CDR2 from the germline V gene are SGHTA and FQGNSA. CDR3 sequence reads: CASSFVDRGLMNTEAFF. The CDR3 DNA sequence: TGTGCCAGCAGCTTCGTGGACAGGGGACTCATGAACACTGAAGCTTTCTTT.

This clonotype was recorded a few times. The chain carries TRBV6-2 or TRBV6-3 and TRBJ2-2, with 9 bases identical to TRBD1. This CDR3 region has 18 residues. The germline CDR1 and CDR2 sequences are MNHEY and SVGEGT. V lost 7 bases to trimming and J lost 6 bases; unmatched junction nucleotides: 18. The CDR3 DNA reads as TGTGCCAGCAACCGGGACAGGGTGCCCCCGGTCTGGCCCGGGGAGCTGTTTTTT. Residues: CASNRDRVPPVWPGELFF.

This clonotype has ten or more counts. The rearrangement joins TRBV2 to TRBJ2-3; D ambiguous. This CDR3 is built from 13 residues. V lost 2 bases, J lost 1 base, and 4 bases lay in between. Germline values: CDR1 SNHLY, CDR2 FYNNEI. CDR3 sequence: CASSEWGTDTQYF. Written as DNA, the CDR3 is TGTGCCAGCAGTGAATGGGGCACAGATACGCAGTATTTT.